This T cell receptor (beta chain) derives from a study of blood T cell repertoires in COVID-19. Whole-study context: Samples came from the United States, Italy and Spain, spanning acute and convalescent COVID-19. T cells, B-cell-depleted T cells, or PBMCs provided the cDNA or gDNA that served as material.

The germline V gene has CDR1 LGHDT and CDR2 YNNKEL (reference sequence). V was clipped by 5 bases and J by 7 bases; unmatched bases: 7. There are 14 residues in the CDR3. The table lists this clone with a count of one. In the authors' workflow: Cell counts per sample came from amplifying reference gene primers. Sequencing was performed with immunoSEQ multiplex PCR; in TCRdb, only in-frame clones are kept and a portion is missing. V, J and clone size are those of that table, while D and trimming were read from the DNA. The data hold 71,000 or so clones, with about 79% observed a single time. This TCR was sampled from a man aged 65 to 85 with acute or convalescent COVID-19. V and J are TRBV3-1 (or the pseudogene TRBV3-2) and TRBJ2-7, with 11 positions matching TRBD2. Specimen: peripheral blood. As DNA, the CDR3 is TGTGCCAGCAGCGCCACTAGCGGGAGTGAAGAGCAGTACTTC. The encoded protein is CASSATSGSEEQYF.